This TCR beta chain is from a study of cytomegalovirus exposure and HLA in healthy donors. Study conclusions and caveats: Both high specificity and high sensitivity reportedly marked the classifier's diagnosis of cytomegalovirus status. Confirmation was obtained in vitro that a few CMV-associated chains are specific for CMV antigens. Common viral pathogens were later found to be apparently linked to several of the most significant clusters.

This CDR3 has 16 residues. Germline CDR1 reads MGHRA; CDR2 reads YSYEKL. With 1 base clipped from V and 3 bases from J, the junction kept 4 bases outside the gene matches. The PCR contained 60 Vbeta and 13 Jbeta primers. Sequencing was performed with immunoSEQ multiplex PCR; in TCRdb, only in-frame clones are kept and a portion is missing. Its table lists about 210,000 clones. Comments on this clone: The antigen remains undetermined.

The sequence was obtained from a woman aged 25 to 45 in good health and CMV-seropositive. The sample comprised PBMCs. The rearrangement joins TRBV4-1 to TRBJ2-5; 11 bases map to TRBD2. The CDR3 reads CASSQGGSGGEETQYF. In DNA, the CDR3 is TGCGCCAGCAGCCAAGGGGGTAGCGGGGGGGAAGAGACCCAGTACTTC.